A single T cell receptor (beta chain) is shown here with its context. Sample-barcoded 5' priming and a J-beta primer mix drove a second PCR of roughly 6 to 12 cycles. Carrying 12 random nucleotides, a template-switch adaptor labeled each individual cDNA molecule. TCRdb reanalysed the 5' RACE reads using MiXCR and keeps one entry per CDR3 protein. The sample shows around 1,500,000 distinct CDR3 sequences, roughly 45% of them seen only once. Germline V CDR1 and CDR2: SGHAT, FQNNGV. Trimming removed 1 base from V and 6 bases from J; junction bases left unmatched: 9. This CDR3 spans 18 amino acids. The study recruited healthy Caucasian donors from Russia who were aged about 6 to 95. With each sample, at least 5 micrograms of total RNA were extracted. The record originates from a study of blood T cells in healthy people across ages.

Sample: blood. The rearrangement uses TRBV11-2 and TRBJ2-1; 13 nucleotides align to TRBD2. The TCR originated in a young woman in good health. CDR3 sequence: CASSLALRRLAGGNEQFF. CDR3 nucleotide sequence: TGTGCCAGCAGCTTAGCCCTGCGCCGACTAGCGGGAGGCAATGAGCAGTTCTTC.